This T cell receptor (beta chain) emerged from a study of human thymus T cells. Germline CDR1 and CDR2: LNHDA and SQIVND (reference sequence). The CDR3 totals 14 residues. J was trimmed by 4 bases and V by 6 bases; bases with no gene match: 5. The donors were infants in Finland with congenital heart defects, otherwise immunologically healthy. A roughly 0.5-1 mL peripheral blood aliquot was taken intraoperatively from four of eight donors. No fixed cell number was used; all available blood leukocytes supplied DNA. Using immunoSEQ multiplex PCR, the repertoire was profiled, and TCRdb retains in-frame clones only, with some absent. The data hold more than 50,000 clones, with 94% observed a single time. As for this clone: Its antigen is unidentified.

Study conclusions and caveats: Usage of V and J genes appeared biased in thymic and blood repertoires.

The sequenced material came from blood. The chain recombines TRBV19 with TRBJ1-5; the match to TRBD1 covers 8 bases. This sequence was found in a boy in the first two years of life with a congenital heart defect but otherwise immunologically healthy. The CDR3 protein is CASSPDRENQPQHF. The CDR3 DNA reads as TGTGCCAGTAGCCCGGACAGGGAGAATCAGCCCCAGCATTTT.